This T cell receptor beta chain derives from a study of control samples from healthy donors and cancer patients. This CDR3 region has 16 residues. The germline gives CDR1 SGHRS, CDR2 YFSETQ. V dropped 3 bases and J dropped 1; count of bases not matched to a gene: 5. TCRdb keeps only in-frame clones here, not all; method: immunoSEQ multiplex PCR. There are over 100,000 clones in the sample; over 75% occur only once, and about 4.7% lies in the top ten. Sequencing was performed on blood. This sequence originates from a human donor in good health. The donor label of this sample is uncertain. The chain uses TRBV5-1 and TRBJ2-5; 11 nucleotides align to TRBD2. For the CDR3, the DNA is TGCGCCAGCAGCTCTCTAGCGGGGGGTATCCAAGAGACCCAGTACTTC. The encoded protein is CASSSLAGGIQETQYF.